The entry below describes one T cell receptor (beta chain). Its antigen is as yet unknown. Here immunoSEQ multiplex PCR was the method, and the copy in TCRdb shows in-frame clones only, minus some. The sample consists of roughly 35,000 clones, 90% to 95% of them appearing once. This entry comes from a study of T cells in localized non-small cell lung cancer. Study observations and caveats: With higher T cell density in blood came longer overall survival. Adjacent uninvolved lung tissue had the highest T cell clonality, exceeding tumor. Among the top 100 tumor clones, a median about 59 appeared in adjacent lung.

The sequencing used peripheral blood, collected before any cancer treatment. The TCR sequence derives from a female donor over 55 with stage I lung adenocarcinoma.

CDR3 protein: CASSLRADYGYTF. The CDR3 nucleotides are TGTGCCAGCAGCCTCAGGGCCGACTATGGCTACACCTTC. V and J are TRBV7-9 and TRBJ1-2; D possibly corresponds to TRBD1 (5 bases). The V and J ends lost 5 bases and 3 bases respectively, with 10 bases between them. This CDR3 is 13 amino acids long. Germline loops: CDR1 SEHNR, CDR2 FQNEAQ (reference sequence).